Included here is one TCR beta chain sequence, with context. This sample stems from a study of control samples from healthy donors and cancer patients. Method: immunoSEQ multiplex PCR; TCRdb's copy keeps in-frame clones and lacks some. The sample contains about 150,000 clones, about 94% of which appear only once. Germline V gene sequence: CDR1 SGHRS, CDR2 YFSETQ. The CDR3 is 15 amino acids. The V end lost 3 bases, the J end lost 0 bases, and 10 bases lay between the germline ends. Sample: blood. This receptor was identified in a woman between 40 and 50 years old in good health. The genes are TRBV5-1 and TRBJ1-3; D possibly corresponds to TRBD1 (6 bases). CDR3 protein: CASSWDKDSGNTIYF. CDR3 sequence (DNA): TGCGCCAGCAGCTGGGACAAGGACTCTGGAAACACCATATATTTT.